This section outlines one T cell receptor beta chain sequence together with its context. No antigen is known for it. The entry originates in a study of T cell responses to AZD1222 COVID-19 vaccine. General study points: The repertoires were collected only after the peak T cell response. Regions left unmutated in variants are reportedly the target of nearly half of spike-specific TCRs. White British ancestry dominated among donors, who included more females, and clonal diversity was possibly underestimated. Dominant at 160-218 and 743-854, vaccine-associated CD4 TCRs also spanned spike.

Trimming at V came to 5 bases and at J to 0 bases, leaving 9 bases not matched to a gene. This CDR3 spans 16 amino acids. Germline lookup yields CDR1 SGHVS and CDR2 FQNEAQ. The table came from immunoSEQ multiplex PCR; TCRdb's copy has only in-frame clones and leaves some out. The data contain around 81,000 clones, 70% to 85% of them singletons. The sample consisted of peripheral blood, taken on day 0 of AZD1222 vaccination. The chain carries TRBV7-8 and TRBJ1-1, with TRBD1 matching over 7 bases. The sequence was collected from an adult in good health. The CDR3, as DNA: TGTGCCAGCAGCCCCCGGCCCGGGACAGTGAACACTGAAGCTTTCTTT. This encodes CASSPRPGTVNTEAFF.